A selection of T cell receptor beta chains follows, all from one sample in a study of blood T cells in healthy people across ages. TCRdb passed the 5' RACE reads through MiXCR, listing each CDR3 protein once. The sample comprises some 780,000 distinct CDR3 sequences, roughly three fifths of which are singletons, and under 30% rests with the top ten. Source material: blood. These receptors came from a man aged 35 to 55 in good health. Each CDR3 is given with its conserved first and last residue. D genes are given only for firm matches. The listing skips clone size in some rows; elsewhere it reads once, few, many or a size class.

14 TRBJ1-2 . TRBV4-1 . CASSQDPQNYGYTF TGCGCCAGCAGCCAAGATCCACAGAACTATGGCTACACCTTC
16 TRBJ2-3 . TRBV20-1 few CSAEGARQRSTDTQYF TGCAGTGCAGAAGGTGCCCGGCAGAGAAGCACAGATACGCAGTATTTT
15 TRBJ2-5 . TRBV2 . CASSEGAGAQETQYF TGTGCCAGCAGTGAGGGGGCGGGGGCCCAAGAGACCCAGTACTTC
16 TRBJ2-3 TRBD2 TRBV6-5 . CASSTVAGVKADTQYF TGTGCCAGCAGTACCGTGGCGGGAGTCAAGGCAGATACGCAGTATTTT
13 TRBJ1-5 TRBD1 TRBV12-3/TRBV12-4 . CASSRDREQPQHF TGTGCCAGCAGTCGGGACAGGGAACAGCCCCAGCATTTT
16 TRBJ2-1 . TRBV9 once CASSVGGGRGGNEQFF TGTGCCAGCAGCGTAGGAGGGGGGAGGGGGGGGAATGAGCAGTTCTTC
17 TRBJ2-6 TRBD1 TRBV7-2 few CASSSRTGRSGANVLTF TGTGCCAGCAGCTCAAGGACAGGCCGCTCTGGGGCCAACGTCCTGACTTTC
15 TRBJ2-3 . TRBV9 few CASSVAGINTDTQYF TGTGCCAGCAGCGTAGCGGGGATTAACACAGATACGCAGTATTTT
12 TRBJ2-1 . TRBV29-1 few CSPRVASNEQFF TGCAGCCCCCGCGTGGCATCCAATGAGCAGTTCTTC
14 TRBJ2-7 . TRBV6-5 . CASSFSLASREQYF TGTGCCAGCAGTTTTTCACTAGCCTCGAGGGAGCAGTACTTC
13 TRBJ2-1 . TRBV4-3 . CASSQDARREQFF TGCGCCAGCAGCCAGGACGCGAGACGGGAGCAGTTCTTC
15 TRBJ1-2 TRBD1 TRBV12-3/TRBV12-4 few CASSFRTHRGHGYTF TGTGCCAGCAGTTTTAGGACCCACAGGGGGCATGGCTACACCTTC
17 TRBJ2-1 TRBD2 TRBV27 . CASSLAVSSGRRVEQFF TGTGCCAGCAGTTTAGCCGTCTCTAGCGGGAGGCGTGTTGAGCAGTTCTTC
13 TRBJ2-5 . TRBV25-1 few CASTSGPWDEQYF TGTGCCAGCACATCGGGTCCTTGGGATGAGCAGTACTTC
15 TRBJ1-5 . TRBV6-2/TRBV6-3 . CASSSGGLGNQPQHF TGTGCCAGCAGTTCCGGGGGGCTCGGCAATCAGCCCCAGCATTTT
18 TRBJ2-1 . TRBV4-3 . CASSQVGPGQLPYNEQFF TGCGCCAGCAGCCAAGTCGGACCCGGACAGCTACCTTACAATGAGCAGTTCTTC
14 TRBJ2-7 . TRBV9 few CASSAGTYGSEQYF TGTGCCAGCAGCGCCGGGACATATGGGTCCGAGCAGTACTTC
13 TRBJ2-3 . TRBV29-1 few CSGLGRSTDTQYF TGCAGCGGATTGGGGCGGAGCACAGATACGCAGTATTTT
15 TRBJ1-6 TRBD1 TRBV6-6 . CASSYSGQGNSPLHF TGTGCCAGCAGTTACTCGGGACAGGGCAATTCACCCCTCCACTTT
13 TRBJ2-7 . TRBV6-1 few CASSNTGSHEQYF TGTGCCAGCAGTAATACAGGGAGCCACGAGCAGTACTTC
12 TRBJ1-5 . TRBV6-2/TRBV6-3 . CASGVLRQPQHF TGTGCCAGTGGGGTACTTCGGCAGCCCCAGCATTTT
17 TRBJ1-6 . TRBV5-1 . CASSSRQGSSYNSPLHF TGCGCCAGCAGCTCTCGGCAGGGCAGCTCCTATAATTCACCCCTCCACTTT
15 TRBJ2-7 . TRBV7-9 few CASSSGGGTGYEQYF TGTGCCAGCAGCTCTGGGGGGGGGACAGGTTACGAGCAGTACTTC
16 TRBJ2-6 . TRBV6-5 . CASSYQTPSGANVLTF TGTGCCAGCAGTTACCAGACACCTTCTGGGGCCAACGTCCTGACTTTC
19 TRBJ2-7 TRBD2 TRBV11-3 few CASSSRKGLAGENPYEQYF TGTGCCAGCAGCTCCCGGAAGGGACTAGCGGGAGAAAATCCCTACGAGCAGTACTTC
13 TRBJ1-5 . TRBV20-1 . CSADRDSNQPQHF TGCAGTGCGGACCGAGATAGCAATCAGCCCCAGCATTTT
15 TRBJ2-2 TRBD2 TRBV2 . CASKDSGRFVGELFF TGTGCCAGCAAAGATAGCGGGAGGTTTGTCGGGGAGCTGTTTTTT
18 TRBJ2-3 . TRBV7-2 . CASSLRSSRGFSTDTQYF TGTGCCAGCAGCTTACGTTCTAGTCGGGGGTTTAGCACAGATACGCAGTATTTT
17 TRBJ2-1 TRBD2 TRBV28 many CASSTPGTSGRANEQFF TGTGCCAGCAGCACCCCCGGGACTAGCGGGAGGGCCAATGAGCAGTTCTTC